This T cell receptor (beta chain) was obtained from a study of blood T cells in healthy people across ages. This clonotype was seen more than once but under ten times. The CDR3 runs to 11 residues. The V gene lost 3 bases and the J gene lost 11 bases, with 10 bases spanning the gap. Germline V CDR1 and CDR2: SGHAT, FQNNGV. A second PCR of 7 to 11 cycles used a sample-barcoded 5' primer and a J-beta primer mix. The yield of each sample was at least 3 million CDR3-containing paired-end reads. A single record per CDR3 protein comes from TCRdb applying MiXCR to the 5' RACE reads. The sample consists of about 290,000 distinct CDR3 sequences, roughly 27% of them appearing once. Individuals who donated were healthy Caucasians from Russia aged roughly 6 to 95. Isolated per sample were at least 6 million PBMCs.

This receptor was taken from a woman in her sixties or seventies in good health. Sequenced input: blood. The chain is built from TRBV11-2 and TRBJ2-5; a weak D match, TRBD2 (5 bases). CDR3 residues: CASSFGWEQYF. CDR3 bases: TGTGCCAGCAGCTTCGGGTGGGAGCAGTACTTC.